This T cell receptor beta chain was obtained from a study of blood T cell repertoires in COVID-19 (dated by TCRdb to 2020 to 2022). As for the study more broadly: The collaborator samples originated in the United States, Italy and Spain and spanned the acute and convalescent phases of COVID-19. The material from the prospective study consisted of cDNA or gDNA derived from T cells, B-cell-depleted T cells, or PBMCs. The dataset comprised deeply sampled blood TCRbeta repertoires from subjects exposed to, actively infected with, or recovered from COVID-19. The repertoires were made available in a free public database intended to serve as a resource for research on the immune response to SARS-CoV-2. The samples were drawn from two sources: the first 160 participants of the ongoing ImmuneRACE study, and over 950 subjects contributed by 6 global collaborators. Nearly every sample came with metadata listing a de-identified subject ID, COVID-19 status, age in years and sex. Where available, HLA class I and class II types were obtained from metadata supplied by the sample provider rather than from assay-based typing. Study-wide conclusions, independent of this receptor: The amount of clinical and demographic metadata varied by source and participant and was provided uncurated.

TCRbeta CDR3 regions were amplified from genomic DNA by means of the immunoSEQ Assay, a bias-controlled multiplex PCR. The published analysis was carried out like this. Nucleated cell counts per sample were estimated from amplification of reference gene primers within the assay. To quantify the absolute abundance of each unique TCRbeta CDR3 rearrangement, sequence reads were collapsed and filtered. Productive Simpson clonality was computed per sample as the square root of Simpson's diversity index over productive rearrangements. TCRdb retrieved this table from immuneACCESS and kept in-frame rearrangements only. Not all clones are present; in checked studies, unresolved V genes account for under half, and no reason is known for the remainder. From that table come the V and J calls and clone size; the DNA was used to work out D and trimming. A total of 300,000 to 350,000 clones appear in this sample, about 93% of them only once. Of the sample, 3% to 4% is held by the ten largest clones.

Taken from cysteine to phenylalanine, the CDR3 has 18 residues. Left in the record is the CDR3 DNA by itself, 54 bases read in frame from the first base. Taken from the germline V gene (reference sequence), the CDR1 and CDR2 loops are DFQATT and SNEGSKA. The junction shows trimming of 3 bases on V and 0 bases on J, and the gene matches do not reach 13 bases of it. With regard to this clone: What this receptor recognizes is not known. Per-nucleotide qualities are absent, and no much larger clonotype sits a single base away.

Another Seattle source contributed samples from volunteer blood donors who had recovered from COVID-19. The collaborating institutions used their own protocols to collect whole blood in K2EDTA tubes. For TCRbeta analysis, collaborators shipped samples in one of three forms: frozen whole blood, isolated PBMCs, or DNA extracted from either of those sample types. This TCR was sampled from a woman in her late teens or twenties who had recovered from COVID-19. In this chain, TRBV20-1 is recombined with TRBJ2-3, with 9 central nucleotides matching TRBD2. Sequencing was carried out using peripheral blood. The CDR3 here reads CSASKAGGPIASTDTQYF. The sequence in DNA is TGCAGTGCTAGTAAAGCGGGAGGCCCGATCGCTAGCACAGATACGCAGTATTTT.